This TCR beta chain was captured by sequencing in a study of identical twins. This clonotype has just a few counts. In germline, CDR1 is DFQATT, CDR2 SNEGSKA (reference sequence). The CDR3 contains 15 residues. Trimming removed 0 bases at V and 2 bases at J, with 11 bases between. From the 5' RACE reads, TCRdb called clonotypes with MiXCR, one entry per CDR3 protein. Of approximately 350,000 distinct CDR3 sequences listed, 9% to 15% are singletons. In addition, the sample was reused for a study of yellow fever vaccine responses in identical twins.

The sequencing input was CD8+ T cells sorted from blood. This TCR derives from a young woman in good health. The chain is built from TRBV20-1 and TRBJ2-1, with D uncertain. The CDR3 is CSARDTESPYNEQFF. The CDR3 coding sequence is TGCAGTGCTAGAGATACGGAGAGTCCCTACAATGAGCAGTTCTTC.